One sample yielded the 26 T cell receptor beta chains listed below, sequenced in a study of blood T cell repertoires in COVID-19. Sequenced by immunoSEQ multiplex PCR; TCRdb stores in-frame clones only, minus some. The sample has about 190,000 clones, about 82% seen once. The sequencing sample was made of peripheral blood. The receptor set was obtained from a woman aged 30 to 39 with acute or convalescent COVID-19.

V usage is TRBV28 and J usage is TRBJ1-1, with a weak D call TRBD1 (5 bases). This CDR3 spans 14 amino acids. Germline lookup yields CDR1 MDHEN and CDR2 SYDVKM. Trimming pared 2 bases from V and 7 bases from J, leaving 14 bases between. This CDR3 is CASSLLPPGYEAFF. The CDR3 bases are TGTGCCAGCAGTTTACTCCCCCCAGGGTATGAAGCTTTCTTT. The full variable domain, rest sourced from reference TRBV28 and TRBJ1-1, is DVKVTQSSRYLVKRTGEKVFLECVQDMDHENMFWYRQDPGLGLRLIYFSYDVKMKEKGDIPEGYSVSREKKERFSLILESASTNQTSMYLCASSLLPPGYEAFFGQGTRLTVV.

The chain carries TRBV5-4 and TRBJ2-7; maybe TRBD2 (6 bases). Germline CDR1 is SGHNT and CDR2 is YYREEE (reference sequence). The CDR3 length is 13 residues. V lost 2 bases and J lost 2, with 8 bases in between. Here the CDR3 DNA reads TGTGCCAGCAGCTTTAGCGGAGCCTACGAGCAGTACTTC. This sequence encodes CASSFSGAYEQYF.

This sequence joins TRBV28 and TRBJ2-6, with 7 bases lining up with TRBD2. The trim removed 7 bases at V and 9 bases at J, leaving 18 bases unmatched. The CDR3 contains 17 residues. The germline gives CDR1 MDHEN, CDR2 SYDVKM. The CDR3 spells CASNPAGRGLGGNVLTF. The CDR3 DNA follows: TGTGCCAGCAACCCAGCAGGGAGGGGCCTGGGAGGCAACGTCCTGACTTTC.

This chain uses TRBV25-1 with TRBJ2-7; D might be TRBD2 (5 bases). This CDR3 region has 13 residues. Germline V lookup: CDR1 MGHDK, CDR2 SYGVNS. Between the trimmed V and J ends, which lost 4 bases and 4 bases, there was a span of 11 bases. The CDR3 DNA is TGTGCCAGCAGTGCGGGGTTTGGATACGAGCAGTACTTC. It yields the protein CASSAGFGYEQYF.

The chain carries TRBV23-1 and TRBJ2-1; 12 positions agree with TRBD2. TRBV23-1 has ORF status, its function being uncertain. The J segment lost 1 base and the V segment lost 0 bases, leaving 7 bases of the junction unmatched. The CDR3 covers 19 residues. The CDR3 spells CASSQSGLAGGPSYNEQFF. The CDR3 DNA reads TGCGCCAGCAGTCAATCGGGGCTAGCGGGGGGGCCTTCCTACAATGAGCAGTTCTTC.

The J gene is TRBJ1-2, the V gene TRBV11-2; D ambiguous. Trimming took 6 bases from V and 6 from J, leaving 20 bases between them. In germline, CDR1 is SGHAT, CDR2 FQNNGV. CDR3 length: 15 amino acids. CDR3 bases: TGTGCCAGCAGTCGCTCCTCCGGCAGGCGGGATGGCTACACCTTC. Translated: CASSRSSGRRDGYTF. Drawing the rest from reference TRBV11-2 and TRBJ1-2, the complete variable domain is EAGVAQSPRYKIIEKRQSVAFWCNPISGHATLYWYQQILGQGPKLLIQFQNNGVVDDSQLPKDRFSAERLKGVDSTLKIQPAKLEDSAVYLCASSRSSGRRDGYTFGSGTRLTVV.

J is TRBJ1-6 and V is TRBV6-6; 9 bases map to TRBD1. Germline loops: CDR1 MNHNY, CDR2 SVGAGI (reference sequence). Trimming cost V 4 bases and J 9 bases; bases outside gene matches: 7. The CDR3 covers 15 residues. This chain's CDR3 is CASSSDRGKVSPLHF. CDR3 coding DNA: TGTGCCAGCAGTTCCGACAGGGGGAAGGTTTCACCCCTCCACTTT.

This clone was seen more than once but under ten times. V usage is TRBV28 and J usage is TRBJ2-1; 10 bases map to TRBD2. Trimming at V came to 6 bases and at J to 3 bases, leaving 5 bases not matched to a gene. CDR1 is MDHEN and CDR2 is SYDVKM in the germline V gene. CDR3 size: 15 residues. CDR3 DNA sequence: TGTGCCAGCAGCTCCGGACTAGCGGTCTACAATGAGCAGTTCTTC. This sequence encodes CASSSGLAVYNEQFF.

The gene calls are TRBV28 and TRBJ1-2; D is possibly TRBD1 (6 bases). CDR3 size: 15 residues. V lost 8 bases to trimming and J lost 2 bases, with 18 bases between them. Germline CDR1 MDHEN, CDR2 SYDVKM. The CDR3 reads CASYTQGTKNYGYTF. The CDR3 bases are TGTGCCAGCTACACCCAGGGGACTAAGAACTATGGCTACACCTTC.

CDR3 sequence reads: CAWSAGQGTGNTIYF. The CDR3 DNA reads as TGTGCCTGGAGTGCGGGACAGGGTACAGGAAACACCATATATTTT. The chain recombines TRBV30 with TRBJ1-3, with 9 bases lining up with TRBD1. J gave up 4 bases and V 1 base, and 5 bases lay outside the gene matches. This CDR3 is 15 amino acids long. CDR1 and CDR2 (germline): GTSNPN, SVGIG (reference sequence).

This chain joins TRBV7-9 and TRBJ2-1, with a possible D match to TRBD2 (6 bases). The germline V gene has CDR1 SEHNR and CDR2 FQNEAQ (reference sequence). With 5 bases removed from V and 7 bases from J, the gap between germline ends came to 9 bases. There are 12 residues in the CDR3. The DNA for the CDR3 is TGTGCCAGCAGCGGACGGGGGAATGAGCAGTTCTTC. Its protein is CASSGRGNEQFF.

The chain employs TRBV7-6 and TRBJ2-3; possible D gene TRBD2, 5 bases. Trimming took 1 base from V and 2 from J, leaving 10 bases between them. This CDR3 is built from 15 residues. Germline CDR1 SGHVS, CDR2 FNYEAQ. The CDR3 reads CASSLGGINTDTQYF. In DNA, the CDR3 is TGTGCCAGCAGCTTAGGAGGGATTAACACAGATACGCAGTATTTT.

The gene calls are TRBV27 and TRBJ2-5, with a weak D call TRBD2 (6 bases). The CDR3 has 14 residues. V lost 1 base and J lost 5, with 11 bases in between. Germline V gene sequence: CDR1 MNHEY, CDR2 SMNVEV (reference sequence). The CDR3 region has the DNA TGTGCCAGCAGTTTATTCGGGGGAGTTGAGACCCAGTACTTC. It specifies CASSLFGGVETQYF.

This chain connects TRBV10-2 to TRBJ1-3; 8 positions match TRBD1. The V and J ends lost 2 bases and 0 bases, in that order; junction bases with no gene match: 6. The CDR3 has 17 amino acids. Germline values: CDR1 WSHSY, CDR2 SAAADI. The CDR3 loop reads CASSEPMTGASGNTIYF. CDR3 bases: TGCGCCAGCAGTGAGCCGATGACAGGGGCCTCTGGAAACACCATATATTTT.

This clone came up a few times. The chain has TRBV27 and TRBJ1-1; TRBD1 aligns across 7 bases. The CDR3 sequence is 14 residues long. Germline V lookup: CDR1 MNHEY, CDR2 SMNVEV (reference sequence). V lost 2 bases to trimming and J lost 2 bases; unmatched junction nucleotides: 2. CDR3 DNA: TGTGCCAGCAGTTTACCAGGGGGTAACACTGAAGCTTTCTTT. Its translation: CASSLPGGNTEAFF.

The chain couples TRBV24-1 to TRBJ2-7; TRBD2 agrees at 11 bases. Trimming took 4 bases from V and 4 from J; bases not matched to a gene: 5. The germline CDR1 and CDR2 sequences are KGHDR and SFDVKD. The CDR3 extends over 15 amino acids. The CDR3 region has the DNA TGTGCCACCAGTGACCGACTAGCGGGGAAATACGAGCAGTACTTC. It encodes CATSDRLAGKYEQYF.

The V and J genes are TRBV6-6 and TRBJ1-1; D call uncertain. The V end lost 5 bases, the J end lost 0 bases, and 4 bases lay between the germline ends. Germline-derived CDR1 and CDR2 are MNHNY and SVGAGI (reference sequence). The CDR3 contains 12 residues. The CDR3 DNA sequence: TGTGCCAGCAGTCTAGTGAACACTGAAGCTTTCTTT. This sequence encodes CASSLVNTEAFF.

The chain links TRBV7-2 to TRBJ1-6, with D possibly TRBD1 on 5 matching bases. The germline gives CDR1 SGHTA, CDR2 FQGNSA. With 2 bases removed from V and 5 bases from J, the gap between germline ends came to 13 bases. The CDR3 is made up of 16 amino acids. The CDR3 DNA follows: TGTGCCAGCAGCTTAAACCGACAGATAGATAATTCACCCCTCCACTTT. Translated: CASSLNRQIDNSPLHF.

J is TRBJ1-2 and V is TRBV5-1, with TRBD1 matching over 8 bases. V gave up 4 bases and J gave up 7 bases; unmatched junction bases: 18. The CDR3 is 17 residues long. Germline V gives CDR1 SGHRS, CDR2 YFSETQ. CDR3 in DNA: TGCGCCAGCAGCCCCCGAGTTTCAGGACAGGGTTCGCGTGGCTACACCTTC. It codes for CASSPRVSGQGSRGYTF.

The J gene is TRBJ1-1, the V gene TRBV5-1; D unclear. V gave up 4 bases and J gave up 2 bases, with 12 bases separating them. The CDR3 is made up of 14 amino acids. Germline CDR1 SGHRS, CDR2 YFSETQ. The CDR3 DNA is TGCGCCAGCAGCCGAGAGGGAGGAAACACTGAAGCTTTCTTT. Residues: CASSREGGNTEAFF.

This clone appeared a single time. This sequence joins TRBV30 and TRBJ2-6, with D uncertain. V shed 4 bases and J shed 4 bases, with 14 bases lying between them. Germline V CDR1 and CDR2: GTSNPN, SVGIG (reference sequence). The CDR3 contains 15 residues. CDR3 bases: TGTGCCTGGAACCCCTTTCCGCGCGGGGCCAACGTCCTGACTTTC. This translates into CAWNPFPRGANVLTF.

This chain connects TRBV25-1 to TRBJ1-3, with 7 bases lining up with TRBD1. Unmatched junction bases numbered 10, after V lost 8 bases and J lost 0 bases. This CDR3 comprises 16 residues. Germline CDR1 reads MGHDK; CDR2 reads SYGVNS. The CDR3 loop reads CASGRQGLGSGNTIYF. For the CDR3, the DNA is TGTGCCAGCGGCCGACAGGGTTTGGGCTCTGGAAACACCATATATTTT.

The chain couples TRBV7-9 to TRBJ2-7; 7 bases are shared with TRBD1. The junction had 13 bases not matched to a gene; V was cut back by 5 bases and J by 6 bases. Germline V gives CDR1 SEHNR, CDR2 FQNEAQ (reference sequence). The CDR3 has 15 amino acids. This chain's CDR3 is CASSPQTGKIFEQYF. The CDR3, as DNA: TGTGCCAGCAGCCCTCAGACAGGGAAGATTTTCGAGCAGTACTTC.

The chain combines TRBV6-1 with TRBJ1-6; maybe TRBD1 (6 bases). From germline, CDR1 is MNHNS and CDR2 SASEGT. The V end lost 11 bases, the J end lost 7 bases, and 15 bases lay between the germline ends. The CDR3 sequence is 13 residues long. The CDR3 sequence: CASEAGGNSPLHF. In nucleotides, the CDR3 is TGTGCCTCCGAGGCGGGGGGCAATTCACCCCTCCACTTT.

The gene calls are TRBV18 and TRBJ1-6; unclear D gene. Germline values: CDR1 KGHSH, CDR2 LQKENI. The CDR3 loop spans 16 amino acids. V was cut by 2 bases and J by 8 bases, with 16 bases left in between. CDR3 DNA: TGTGCCAGCTCACCAAGCGAGCCGGCTCCTGATTCACCCCTCCACTTT. Protein product: CASSPSEPAPDSPLHF.

This clone was observed a few times. The rearrangement uses TRBV20-1 and TRBJ1-1; the D gene is possibly TRBD1 (6 bases). Trimming stripped 3 bases from V and 1 base from J, with 9 bases between. Germline V gene data show CDR1 as DFQATT and CDR2 as SNEGSKA (reference sequence). The CDR3 length is 13 residues. CDR3 DNA sequence: TGCAGTGCTAGTGGGACATCGAACACTGAAGCTTTCTTT. It encodes CSASGTSNTEAFF.